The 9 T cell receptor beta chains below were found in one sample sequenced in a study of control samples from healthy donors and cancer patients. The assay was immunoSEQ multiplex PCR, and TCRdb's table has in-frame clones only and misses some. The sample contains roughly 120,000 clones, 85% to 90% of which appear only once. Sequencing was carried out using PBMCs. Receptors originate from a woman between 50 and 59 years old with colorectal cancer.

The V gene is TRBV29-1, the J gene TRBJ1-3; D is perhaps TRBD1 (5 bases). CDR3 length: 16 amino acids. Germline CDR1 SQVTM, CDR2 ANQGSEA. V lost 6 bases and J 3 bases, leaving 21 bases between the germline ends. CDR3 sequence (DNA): TGCAGCGTCCATGCGGGGGGAGGAGTGTTTGGAAACACCATATATTTT. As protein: CSVHAGGGVFGNTIYF.

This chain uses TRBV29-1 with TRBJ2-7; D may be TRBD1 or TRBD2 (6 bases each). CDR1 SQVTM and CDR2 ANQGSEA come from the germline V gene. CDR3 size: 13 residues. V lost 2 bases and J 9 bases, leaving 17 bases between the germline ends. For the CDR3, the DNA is TGCAGCGTTGAAACAGGAGGGGGAGGTGGGCAGTACTTC. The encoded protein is CSVETGGGGGQYF.

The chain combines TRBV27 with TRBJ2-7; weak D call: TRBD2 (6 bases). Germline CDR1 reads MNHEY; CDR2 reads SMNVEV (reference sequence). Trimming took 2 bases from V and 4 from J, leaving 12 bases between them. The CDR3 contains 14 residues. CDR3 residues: CASSLGPGVYEQYF. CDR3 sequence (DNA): TGTGCCAGCAGTTTAGGACCGGGGGTTTACGAGCAGTACTTC.

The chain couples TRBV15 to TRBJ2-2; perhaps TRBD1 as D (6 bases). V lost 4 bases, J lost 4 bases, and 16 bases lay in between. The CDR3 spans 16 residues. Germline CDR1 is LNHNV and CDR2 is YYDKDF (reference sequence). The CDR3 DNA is TGTGCCACCAGCATACCGGGACAACGACTCACCGGGGAGCTGTTTTTT. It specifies CATSIPGQRLTGELFF.

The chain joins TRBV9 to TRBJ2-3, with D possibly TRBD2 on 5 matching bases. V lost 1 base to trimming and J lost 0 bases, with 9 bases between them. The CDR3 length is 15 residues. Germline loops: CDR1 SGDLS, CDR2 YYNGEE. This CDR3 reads CASSVTWTSTDTQYF. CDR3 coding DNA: TGTGCCAGCAGCGTAACTTGGACTAGCACAGATACGCAGTATTTT. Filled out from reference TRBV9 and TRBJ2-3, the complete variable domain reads DSGVTQTPKHLITATGQRVTLRCSPRSGDLSVYWYQQSLDQGLQFLIQYYNGEERAKGNILERFSAQQFPDLHSELNLSSLELGDSALYFCASSVTWTSTDTQYFGPGTRLTVL.

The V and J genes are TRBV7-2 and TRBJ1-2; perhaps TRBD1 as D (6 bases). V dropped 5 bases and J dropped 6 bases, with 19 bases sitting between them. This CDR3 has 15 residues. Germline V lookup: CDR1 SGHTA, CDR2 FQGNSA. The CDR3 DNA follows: TGTGCCAGCAGCCCAAGCCGGGAGTCAGGGGATGGCTACACCTTC. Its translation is CASSPSRESGDGYTF.

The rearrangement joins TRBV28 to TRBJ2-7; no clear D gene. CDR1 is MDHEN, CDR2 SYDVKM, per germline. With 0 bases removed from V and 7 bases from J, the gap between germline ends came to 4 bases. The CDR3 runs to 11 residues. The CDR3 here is CASSLWGEQYF. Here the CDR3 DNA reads TGTGCCAGCAGTTTATGGGGGGAGCAGTACTTC.

CDR3 coding DNA: TGTGCCTGGAGTGTACTGGTAGGGACAGGGAATTTCGGCTACACCTTC. As protein: CAWSVLVGTGNFGYTF. The rearrangement uses TRBV30 and TRBJ1-2; 9 bases align to TRBD1. V shed 0 bases and J 8 bases; nucleotides not matched to a gene: 13. There are 16 residues in the CDR3. CDR1 is GTSNPN, CDR2 SVGIG, per germline (reference sequence).

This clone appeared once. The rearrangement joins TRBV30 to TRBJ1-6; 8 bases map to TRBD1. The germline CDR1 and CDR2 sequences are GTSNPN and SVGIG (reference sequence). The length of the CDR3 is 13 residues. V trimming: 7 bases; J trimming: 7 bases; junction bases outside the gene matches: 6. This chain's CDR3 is CASRQGLNSPLHF. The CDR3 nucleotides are TGTGCCTCCCGACAGGGGCTGAATTCACCCCTCCACTTT.